The 18 T cell receptor delta chains given below trace back to one sample, sequenced in a study of gamma-delta chains in newborns, infants, children (dated 2019 in TCRdb). The sequencer listed for this sample is Illumina MiSeq. TCRdb called clones from the public reads with CATT, and repeated DNA sequences were later combined into one row. The sample table records approximately 11,000 delta-chain clones; about 8.6% of these occur just once. In total, the top ten clones hold roughly 3.8% of the sample. Input material: blood. These receptor sequences come from a child who was a newborn, infant or young child, either healthy, febrile or measles-vaccinated (not recorded which).

The sample holds a few counts of this clone. Other DNA sequences in this sample translate to the same CDR3. CDR3 DNA: TGTGCCTGTGACGCTTTACTGGGGGATACGACCGATAAACTCATCTTT. The encoded protein is CACDALLGDTTDKLIF. V gene TRDV2 combines with J gene TRDJ1; TRDD3 agrees at 13 bases. V shed 3 bases and J 2 bases; nucleotides not matched to a gene: 5. Germline V gene data show CDR1 as GEAIGNYY and CDR2 as EKD. This CDR3 is 16 amino acids long.

This clone was counted between two and nine times. This sequence may be a read error, since a much larger clone differs from it by one base. V usage is TRDV2 and J usage is TRDJ1; 10 bases are a match to TRDD3. Germline V lookup: CDR1 GEAIGNYY, CDR2 EKD. The CDR3 is 17 amino acids. In DNA form, the CDR3 reads TGTGCCAGTGACACTTTGCTGGGGGATAGAAGTGACGATAAACTCATCTTT. As protein: CASDTLLGDRSDDKLIF.

Regarding this clone: The same CDR3 arises from other DNA sequences in this sample as well. CDR3 bases: TGTGCCTGTGACACCGTACTGGGGGATTCAAGCTCCTGGGACACCCGACAGATGTTTTTC. It is translated as CACDTVLGDSSSWDTRQMFF. V and J are TRDV2 and TRDJ3; 10 bases are a match to TRDD3. This CDR3 comprises 20 residues. After removal of 0 bases from V and 0 bases from J, the junction contained 7 bases not matched to a gene. Germline loops: CDR1 GEAIGNYY, CDR2 EKD.

This clone was counted a few times. This chain joins TRDV2 and TRDJ1, with TRDD3 matching over 10 bases. This CDR3 has 17 residues. The V segment lost 1 base and the J segment 0 bases; nucleotides outside the gene matches: 7. Germline V CDR1 and CDR2: GEAIGNYY, EKD. CDR3 in amino acids: CACDTLGDSGDTDKLIF. For the CDR3, the DNA is TGTGCCTGTGACACACTGGGGGATTCTGGCGACACCGATAAACTCATCTTT.

In its sample, this clone is medium-sized. The chain recombines TRDV2 with TRDJ2, with 12 positions matching TRDD3. CDR3 size: 15 residues. Germline CDR1 is GEAIGNYY and CDR2 is EKD. V was pared by 3 bases and J by 4 bases, with 2 bases of the junction left unmatched. The CDR3 loop is CACDVLGDTTAQLFF. The CDR3 region has the DNA TGTGCCTGTGACGTACTGGGGGATACGACAGCACAACTCTTCTTT.

This rearrangement joins TRDV3 to TRDJ1; 13 bases align to TRDD3. Germline matching of the DNA provided the J gene here, since TCRdb leaves it blank. The germline CDR1 and CDR2 sequences are TVYSNPD and GDNSRS (reference sequence). This CDR3 spans 18 amino acids. Trimming removed 2 bases from V and 1 base from J; junction bases left unmatched: 13. Written as DNA, the CDR3 is TGTGCCTTTTGTGGGTCCACTTACTGGGGGATACGCACCGATAAACTCATCTTT. Translation gives CAFCGSTYWGIRTDKLIF.

This clone showed up just a few times. At one end the junction does not follow the germline gene, possibly because of a read error. This same CDR3 is encoded by further DNA sequences in the sample. The chain links TRDV2 to TRDJ1, with 10 bases identical to TRDD3. Germline lookup yields CDR1 GEAIGNYY and CDR2 EKD. CDR3 length equals 17 residues. The CDR3 DNA reads as TGTGCCTGTGTAGGTCTGGGGGATAACCCCTACACAGATAAACTCATCTTT. Its protein product is CACVGLGDNPYTDKLIF.

This clone was seen more than once but under ten times. The rearrangement links TRDV3 to TRDJ1, with 9 bases that match TRDD3. The J segment lost 3 bases and the V segment lost 4 bases, leaving 9 bases of the junction unmatched. The V gene's germline CDR1 is TVYSNPD and CDR2 GDNSRS (reference sequence). The CDR3 loop spans 14 amino acids. The DNA of the CDR3 is TGTGCCTCCCTCCGGGGGATACATGCCGATAAACTCATCTTT. Its protein product is CASLRGIHADKLIF. Based on the CDR3 plus reference TRDV3 and TRDJ1, the full variable domain is CDKVTQSSPDQTVASGSEVVLLCTYDTVYSNPDLFWYRIRPDYSFQFVFYGDNSRSEGADFTQGRFSVKHILTQKAFHLVISPVRTEDSATYYCASLRGIHADKLIFGKGTRVTVEP.

The rearrangement uses TRDV2 and TRDJ2, with 7 nucleotides matching TRDD3. CDR3 size: 18 residues. From germline, CDR1 is GEAIGNYY and CDR2 EKD. With 0 bases clipped from V and 0 bases from J, the junction kept 9 bases outside the gene matches. The CDR3 sequence: CACDTVGDEIALTAQLFF. As DNA, the CDR3 is TGTGCCTGTGACACCGTGGGGGACGAGATAGCTTTGACAGCACAACTCTTCTTT.

This clone has just a few counts. The rearrangement uses TRDV2 and TRDJ1, with 7 bases matching TRDD3. Germline values: CDR1 GEAIGNYY, CDR2 EKD. CDR3 length: 17 amino acids. With V trimmed by 1 base and J by 0 bases, 10 bases remained unmatched. The CDR3 region is CACDTLGDNMYTDKLIF. CDR3 nucleotides: TGTGCCTGTGACACATTGGGGGACAACATGTACACCGATAAACTCATCTTT.

This clone was seen only a few times. The chain carries TRDV2 and TRDJ1; 9 positions match TRDD3. The V gene end was trimmed by 2 bases and the J gene end by 2 bases; junction bases not matched to a gene: 8. Germline-derived CDR1 and CDR2 are GEAIGNYY and EKD. The CDR3 is made up of 16 amino acids. The CDR3: CACDILGDPWTDKLIF. CDR3 in DNA: TGTGCCTGTGACATACTGGGGGACCCGTGGACCGATAAACTCATCTTT.

This clone was observed a few times. The chain is built from TRDV2 and TRDJ1; 10 nucleotides match TRDD3. This CDR3 region has 19 residues. The junction had 15 bases not matched to a gene; V was cut back by 0 bases and J by 3 bases. In germline, CDR1 is GEAIGNYY, CDR2 EKD. CDR3 amino acids: CACDTVGGLLGDKSDKLIF. For the CDR3, the DNA is TGTGCCTGTGACACCGTCGGGGGGCTGCTGGGGGATAAATCCGATAAACTCATCTTT.

This clone was counted only a few times. The chain uses TRDV2 and TRDJ1, with D possibly TRDD3 on 6 matching bases. V was shortened by 1 base and J by 3 bases, with 20 bases between the two germline ends. The germline V gene encodes CDR1 GEAIGNYY and CDR2 EKD. The CDR3 has 17 residues. The DNA of the CDR3 is TGTGCCTGTGACACGATGGGGATGGATTTAAGACCCGATAAACTCATCTTT. This translates into CACDTMGMDLRPDKLIF.

The chain combines TRDV2 with TRDJ1, with a weak D call TRDD3 (6 bases). Matching the DNA to germline supplied the J gene, which TCRdb does not give. The CDR3 extends over 17 amino acids. Germline V gene data show CDR1 as GEAIGNYY and CDR2 as EKD. V lost 3 bases, J lost 2 bases, and 21 bases lay in between. CDR3 DNA: TGTGCCTGTGACTCACTCGCTGGGGACGGAAGGACCGATAAACTCATCTTT. Encoded protein: CACDSLAGDGRTDKLIF.

This clone was picked up a small number of times. This may stem from a read error, because a much larger clone lies one nucleotide away. V is TRDV2 and J is TRDJ1, with D possibly matching TRDD3 (6 bases). The CDR3 extends over 15 amino acids. Germline CDR1 GEAIGNYY, CDR2 EKD. The V end was cut by 0 bases, the J end by 2 bases, with 12 bases between. CDR3 sequence: CACDTVGGRTDKLIF. CDR3 bases: TGTGCCTGTGACACCGTCGGGGGAAGGACCGATAAACTCATCTTT.

Worth noting for this clone: The junction departs from the called germline gene at one end, perhaps through a read error. The chain recombines TRDV2 with TRDJ1; D is possibly TRDD3 (6 bases). The germline gives CDR1 GEAIGNYY, CDR2 EKD. The CDR3 totals 15 residues. The CDR3 region is CACDTLGAPTDKPIF. The CDR3 DNA follows: TGTGCCTGTGACACCTTGGGGGCCCCCACCGATAAACCCATCTTT.

In its sample, this clone is medium-sized. Other DNA sequences in the sample encode the same CDR3. V is TRDV2 and J is TRDJ3, with TRDD3 identical over 8 bases. Germline trimming cut 2 bases from V and 0 bases from J; bases unmatched to any gene: 2. Germline-derived CDR1 and CDR2 are GEAIGNYY and EKD. The CDR3 extends over 17 amino acids. The CDR3 nucleotides are TGTGCCTGTGACAGTACTGGGGGCTCCTGGGACACCCGACAGATGTTTTTC. It translates to CACDSTGGSWDTRQMFF.

V usage is TRDV2 and J usage is TRDJ3; the match to TRDD3 covers 13 bases. CDR3 length: 19 residues. CDR1 GEAIGNYY and CDR2 EKD come from the germline V gene. J gave up 3 bases and V 0 bases, and 4 bases lay outside the gene matches. CDR3 amino acids: CACDTVLGDTLWDTRQMFF. CDR3 DNA: TGTGCCTGTGACACCGTACTGGGGGATACGCTCTGGGACACCCGACAGATGTTTTTC.